Included here is one T cell receptor (beta chain) sequence, with context. The study ran its PCR with 60 Vbeta and 13 Jbeta primers. Method: immunoSEQ multiplex PCR; TCRdb's copy keeps in-frame clones and lacks some. The data show about 130,000 clones, with around 72% seen just once and roughly 1.9% held by the top ten. This sample is part of a study of cytomegalovirus exposure and HLA in healthy donors. The CDR3 sequence is 15 residues long. The germline CDR1 and CDR2 sequences are SNHLY and FYNNEI. Trimming removed 1 base from V and 2 bases from J; junction bases left unmatched: 5. Likely unrecorded immune exposures existed in these nominally healthy donors.

The material sequenced was PBMCs. This TCR was sampled from a woman in her forties in good health and CMV-seronegative. The chain links TRBV2 to TRBJ2-7, with 7 positions matching TRBD2. The CDR3 nucleotides are TGTGCCAGCAGTGAAGGCAGGACTAGAGCCTACGAGCAGTACTTC. This gives the protein CASSEGRTRAYEQYF.